This entry lists 16 T cell receptor beta chains sequenced from one sample in a study of blood T cells in healthy people across ages. The use of a sample-barcoded 5' primer and a J-beta primer mix characterized a second PCR of about 7 to 12 cycles. Each CDR3 protein is one row after TCRdb ran MiXCR on the 5' RACE reads. The data hold hundreds of thousands of distinct CDR3 sequences, with roughly 32% observed a single time. Specimen: blood. All receptors come from a woman older than 75 in good health.

This clonotype showed up many times. The J gene is TRBJ2-7, the V gene TRBV4-2, with D maybe TRBD2 (7 bases). This CDR3 comprises 15 residues. Germline V gene sequence: CDR1 LGHNA, CDR2 YNFKEQ. The V end lost 5 bases, the J end lost 2 bases, and 16 bases lay between the germline ends. The DNA of the CDR3 is TGTGCCAGCAGCTCCTTAGGGGGGGATCCCTACGAGCAGTACTTC. Amino acids: CASSSLGGDPYEQYF.

This clonotype was recorded once. V is TRBV7-9 and J is TRBJ2-7; unclear D gene. The V and J ends lost 5 bases and 3 bases respectively, with 14 bases between them. This CDR3 has 14 amino acids. From germline, CDR1 is SEHNR and CDR2 FQNEAQ (reference sequence). The CDR3 coding sequence is TGTGCCAGCAGCCCCGGACCAGCCGACTACGAGCAGTACTTC. This encodes CASSPGPADYEQYF.

Regarding this clonotype: As the CDR3 is not closed by the conserved phenylalanine or tryptophan, this likely results from a read error. The chain links TRBV20-1 to TRBJ1-6, with D possibly being TRBD1 (5 bases). Germline assignment: CDR1 DFQATT and CDR2 SNEGSKA (reference sequence). The germline V and J ends were trimmed by 5 bases and 5 bases, with 10 bases remaining between them. This CDR3 contains 13 residues. CDR3 loop: CSAGTGDNSPLHC. The CDR3 DNA reads TGCAGTGCTGGGACGGGAGATAATTCACCCCTCCACTGT.

This clonotype was seen more than once but under ten times. This may stem from a read error, because a much larger clone lies one nucleotide away. The V and J genes are TRBV5-1 and TRBJ2-1; TRBD2 agrees at 7 bases. Judging by the DNA end, TRBJ2-7 fits better; the J call may be wrong. This CDR3 has 16 residues. Germline CDR1 SGHRS, CDR2 YFSETQ. CDR3 bases: TGCGCCAGCAGCTTCGGCGGGGGAAGCTCCTACAATGAGCAGTACTTC. This encodes CASSFGGGSSYNEQYF.

The table lists this clonotype with many counts. The chain combines TRBV30 with TRBJ2-5; D may correspond to TRBD1 or TRBD2 (7 bases each). The CDR3 is made up of 13 amino acids. The germline V gene encodes CDR1 GTSNPN and CDR2 SVGIG (reference sequence). The V end was cut by 6 bases, the J end by 5 bases, with 16 bases between. The CDR3: CACQDREGETQYF. CDR3 DNA sequence: TGTGCCTGCCAAGACAGGGAGGGGGAGACCCAGTACTTC.

Notes on this clonotype: One base away lies a much larger clone, so this may be a sequencing read error. The genes are TRBV20-1 and TRBJ2-4; 8 nucleotides agree with TRBD2. This CDR3 has 11 amino acids. Per germline, CDR1 DFQATT and CDR2 SNEGSKA (reference sequence). Trimming cost V 6 bases and J 8 bases; bases outside gene matches: 3. The CDR3 sequence is CSAPGGDIQYF. Written as DNA, the CDR3 is TGCAGTGCACCGGGGGGGGACATTCAGTACTTC.

This chain connects TRBV7-2 to TRBJ2-3; TRBD2 aligns across 14 bases. Losses at the gene ends were 7 bases for V and 6 bases for J; bases not matched to a gene: 6. This CDR3 comprises 15 residues. Looked up from germline, CDR1 is SGHTA and CDR2 is FQGNSA. CDR3 sequence reads: CASTSTSGGEDTQYF. DNA for the CDR3: TGTGCCAGCACCTCGACTAGCGGGGGGGAGGATACGCAGTATTTT.

As regards this clonotype: A much larger clone lies a single base off, so this may be a read error. The chain employs TRBV9 and TRBJ2-7; 11 bases align to TRBD2. Per germline, CDR1 SGDLS and CDR2 YYNGEE. CDR3 size: 15 residues. The CDR3 region has the DNA TGTGCCAGCAGCGTAGCTAGCGGGGGGAACTACGGGCAGTACTTC. Its translation: CASSVASGGNYGQYF.

This clonotype was detected ten times or more. The rearrangement links TRBV20-1 to TRBJ1-2; no firm D call. Germline CDR1 is DFQATT and CDR2 is SNEGSKA (reference sequence). Trimming took off 3 bases at V and 4 bases at J, with 12 bases between the two ends. The CDR3 is made up of 13 amino acids. In DNA form, the CDR3 reads TGCAGTGCTAGGGCCGGGAGTATCTATGGCTACACCTTC. Amino acid sequence: CSARAGSIYGYTF.

This clonotype occurred many times. The chain is built from TRBV15 and TRBJ2-3; D gene ambiguous. The V gene's germline CDR1 is LNHNV and CDR2 YYDKDF (reference sequence). The germline V and J ends were trimmed by 8 bases and 2 bases, with 8 bases remaining between them. The CDR3 contains 12 residues. The CDR3 spells CATRKNTDTQYF. CDR3 bases: TGTGCCACCCGAAAGAACACAGATACGCAGTATTTT.

The rearrangement links TRBV7-6 to TRBJ2-5; a weak D match, TRBD2 (6 bases). The tail of the sequence fits TRBJ2-7 better, so the J call may be wrong. The CDR3 runs 15 residues. Germline V gives CDR1 SGHVS, CDR2 FNYEAQ. CDR3 sequence: CASSPRQGGLYEQYF. Written as DNA, the CDR3 is TGTGCCAGCAGCCCACGCCAGGGAGGACTCTACGAGCAGTACTTC.

This clonotype showed up many times. The genes are TRBV3-1 and TRBJ2-4; D gene uncertain. Germline V gives CDR1 LGHDT, CDR2 YNNKEL (reference sequence). Trimming shortened V by 0 bases and J by 0 bases, and 9 bases separated the two germline ends. This CDR3 region has 16 residues. The CDR3 reads CASSQDRRLAKNIQYF. In DNA, the CDR3 is TGTGCCAGCAGCCAAGATCGGCGGTTAGCCAAAAACATTCAGTACTTC.

In regard to this clonotype: It may be a read error: a sequence one base away is much more abundant. CDR3 in amino acids: CASSFAQDVYDYTF. For the CDR3, the DNA is TGTGCCAGCAGCTTCGCACAGGATGTCTATGACTACACCTTC. This sequence joins TRBV5-6 and TRBJ1-2; tentative D call: TRBD1 (5 bases). This CDR3 spans 14 amino acids. Per germline, CDR1 SGHDT and CDR2 YYEEEE.

V is TRBV12-3 or TRBV12-4 and J is TRBJ2-1; 11 positions agree with TRBD2. This CDR3 comprises 17 residues. Trimming cost V 6 bases and J 8 bases; bases outside gene matches: 15. The CDR3 DNA is TGTGCCAGCAGGTGGACTAGCGGGTCGCCAGGCTGGGATGAGCAGTTCTTC. Its translation: CASRWTSGSPGWDEQFF.

V usage is TRBV5-1 and J usage is TRBJ2-1; D perhaps matches TRBD2 (5 bases). V lost 0 bases to trimming and J lost 6 bases, with 16 bases between them. Germline CDR1 SGHRS, CDR2 YFSETQ. The length of the CDR3 is 16 residues. The CDR3: CASSLGAAGAGNEQFF. The CDR3 DNA sequence: TGCGCCAGCAGCTTGGGGGCGGCGGGCGCCGGCAATGAGCAGTTCTTC.

About this clonotype: This may come from a read error, since a much larger clone is one base off. V gene TRBV7-2 combines with J gene TRBJ2-1; D unclear. Germline assignment: CDR1 SGHTA and CDR2 FQGNSA. Trimming took 5 bases from V and 10 from J, leaving 12 bases between them. There are 12 residues in the CDR3. The CDR3 reads CASSVGQSEQFF. The CDR3 nucleotides are TGTGCCAGCAGCGTGGGCCAGTCGGAGCAGTTCTTC.